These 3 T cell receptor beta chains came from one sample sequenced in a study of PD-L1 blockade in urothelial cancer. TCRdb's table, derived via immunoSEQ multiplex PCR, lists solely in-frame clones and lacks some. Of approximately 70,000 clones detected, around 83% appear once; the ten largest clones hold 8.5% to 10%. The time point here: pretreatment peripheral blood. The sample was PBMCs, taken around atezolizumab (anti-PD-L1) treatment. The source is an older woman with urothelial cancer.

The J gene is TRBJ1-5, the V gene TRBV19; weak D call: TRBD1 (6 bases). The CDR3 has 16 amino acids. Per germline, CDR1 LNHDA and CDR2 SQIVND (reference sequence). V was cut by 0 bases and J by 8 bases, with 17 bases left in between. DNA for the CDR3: TGTGCCAGTAGTATAGACGGCAGGGGTGAATTCGAGCCCCAGCATTTT. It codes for CASSIDGRGEFEPQHF.

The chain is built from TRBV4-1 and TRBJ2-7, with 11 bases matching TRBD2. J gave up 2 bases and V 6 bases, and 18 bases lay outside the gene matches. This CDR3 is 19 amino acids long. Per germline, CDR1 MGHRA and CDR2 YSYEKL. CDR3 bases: TGCGCCAGCAGACAAACGGGGCTAGCGGGAGGCCGGGGTACCTACGAGCAGTACTTC. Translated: CASRQTGLAGGRGTYEQYF.

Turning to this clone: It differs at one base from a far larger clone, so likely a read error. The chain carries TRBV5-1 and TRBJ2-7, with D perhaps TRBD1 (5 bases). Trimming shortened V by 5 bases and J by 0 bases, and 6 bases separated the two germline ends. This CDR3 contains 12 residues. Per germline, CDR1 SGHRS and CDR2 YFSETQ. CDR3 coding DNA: TGCGCCAGCAGAGGGGACTCCTACGAGCAGTACTTC. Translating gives CASRGDSYEQYF.